The TCR beta chain described here comes from a study of early T cells in non-severe SARS-CoV-2 infection. Looking at the study overall: Sequenced bulk RNA came from whole blood that was unsorted, and chains were unpaired.

This clonotype occurred many times. Its target is unknown. Individual cDNA molecules carried attached unique molecular identifiers. TCRdb re-derived calls from the 5' RACE reads in MiXCR, one entry per CDR3 protein. The sample shows around 28,000 distinct CDR3 sequences, roughly 5.6% of them seen only once. With 0 bases removed from V and 3 bases from J, the gap between germline ends came to 12 bases. Germline V lookup: CDR1 MGHDK, CDR2 SYGVNS. There are 15 residues in the CDR3. General observations from the study: VDJdb matching, biased toward anti-spike CD8 responses, missed private and CD4 specificities.

Sequenced material: whole blood. The chain combines TRBV25-1 with TRBJ2-7, with D possibly being TRBD1 (6 bases). This sequence was found in an adult who was a healthcare worker with PCR-confirmed SARS-CoV-2 infection or an uninfected control (not recorded which). The CDR3 is CASSEYGQGFYEQYF. The CDR3 coding sequence is TGTGCCAGCAGTGAATATGGGCAGGGGTTCTACGAGCAGTACTTC.